These 21 T cell receptor beta chains share one sample of origin, sequenced in a study of blood T cell repertoires in COVID-19. The table came from immunoSEQ multiplex PCR; TCRdb's copy has only in-frame clones and leaves some out. Of about 220,000 clones listed, more than 65% are singletons. Sequencing input: peripheral blood. Receptors originate from a woman of 80 years or more with acute or convalescent COVID-19.

DNA of the CDR3: TGTGCCAGCAGTGACCATGGGGGACAGGGGAACACTGAAGCTTTCTTT. As protein: CASSDHGGQGNTEAFF. The rearrangement links TRBV6-4 to TRBJ1-1; 9 bases line up with TRBD1. The trim removed 2 bases at V and 1 base at J, leaving 5 bases unmatched. Germline V gives CDR1 MRHNA, CDR2 SNTAGT. The CDR3 has 16 residues.

This rearrangement joins TRBV5-1 to TRBJ1-1; a weak D match, TRBD1 (5 bases). Germline lookup yields CDR1 SGHRS and CDR2 YFSETQ. The CDR3 consists of 14 residues. Trimming removed 7 bases at V and 0 bases at J, with 13 bases between. CDR3 in amino acids: CASGVTALNTEAFF. For the CDR3, the DNA is TGCGCCAGCGGAGTGACAGCGTTGAACACTGAAGCTTTCTTT.

J is TRBJ1-6 and V is TRBV30; 7 nucleotides line up with TRBD1. J gave up 0 bases and V 3 bases, and 8 bases lay outside the gene matches. This CDR3 is 17 amino acids long. Germline V CDR1 and CDR2: GTSNPN, SVGIG (reference sequence). Here the CDR3 reads CAWSTYRGGSYNSPLHF. The CDR3, as DNA: TGTGCCTGGAGCACGTACAGGGGTGGCTCCTATAATTCACCCCTCCACTTT.

The sample holds a few counts of this clone. The chain carries TRBV2 and TRBJ1-1, with 9 bases that match TRBD1. Per the germline V gene, CDR1 is SNHLY and CDR2 is FYNNEI. The V and J ends lost 7 bases and 5 bases, in that order; junction bases with no gene match: 8. The CDR3 extends over 14 amino acids. The CDR3, as DNA: TGTGCCAGCACCGCGGACAGGGGAGAGACTGAAGCTTTCTTT. Translation gives CASTADRGETEAFF.

CDR3 in DNA: TGCGCCAGCAGCTCAACGAGGGTCGGAAATGAGCAGTTCTTC. This encodes CASSSTRVGNEQFF. The V gene is TRBV5-1, the J gene TRBJ2-1; D might be TRBD2 (5 bases). The germline gives CDR1 SGHRS, CDR2 YFSETQ. This CDR3 comprises 14 residues. Trimming left V 3 bases short and J 7 bases short, with 14 bases between.

The chain recombines TRBV30 with TRBJ1-3, with D perhaps matching TRBD1 (5 bases). The CDR3 runs to 15 residues. V lost 0 bases to trimming and J lost 3 bases, with 12 bases between them. Germline V gives CDR1 GTSNPN, CDR2 SVGIG (reference sequence). CDR3 sequence (DNA): TGTGCCTGGAGTGTACTGGGGCAGCTTGGAAACACCATATATTTT. Its translation is CAWSVLGQLGNTIYF.

The genes are TRBV7-2 and TRBJ2-1; 7 nucleotides line up with TRBD1. The germline V gene has CDR1 SGHTA and CDR2 FQGNSA. The CDR3 is 16 residues long. The V and J ends lost 2 bases and 0 bases, in that order; junction bases with no gene match: 4. CDR3 residues: CASSLRAGGSYNEQFF. The CDR3, as DNA: TGTGCCAGCAGCTTAAGGGCAGGGGGCTCCTACAATGAGCAGTTCTTC.

The chain combines TRBV18 with TRBJ1-5; tentatively, D is TRBD1 (6 bases). Trimming cost V 2 bases and J 3 bases, with 11 bases left between them. Germline CDR1 is KGHSH and CDR2 is LQKENI. The CDR3 is made up of 15 amino acids. The CDR3 reads CASSPGQKDNQPQHF. CDR3 nucleotides: TGTGCCAGCTCACCAGGACAGAAAGACAATCAGCCCCAGCATTTT.

The gene calls are TRBV6-5 and TRBJ1-1, with 9 bases identical to TRBD1. CDR3 length equals 13 residues. Germline trimming cut 5 bases from V and 8 bases from J; bases unmatched to any gene: 6. The germline CDR1 and CDR2 sequences are MNHEY and SVGAGI. The CDR3 reads CASSPGQGREAFF. CDR3 sequence (DNA): TGTGCCAGCAGTCCCGGACAGGGGAGGGAAGCTTTCTTT.

CDR3 amino acids: CASSSPADYGYTF. The CDR3 nucleotides are TGTGCCAGCAGTTCCCCGGCGGACTATGGCTACACCTTC. The chain uses TRBV6-5 and TRBJ1-2; D is ambiguous. Germline values: CDR1 MNHEY, CDR2 SVGAGI. The CDR3 is 13 residues long. V gave up 4 bases and J gave up 3 bases, with 9 bases separating them.

This rearrangement joins TRBV4-2 to TRBJ1-2; perhaps TRBD1 as D (5 bases). CDR3 length equals 14 residues. Germline V gene sequence: CDR1 LGHNA, CDR2 YNFKEQ. V gave up 2 bases and J gave up 8 bases, with 15 bases separating them. The CDR3 loop reads CASSQFRTTDGYTF. CDR3 bases: TGTGCCAGCAGCCAATTTAGGACAACCGACGGCTACACCTTC.

V gene TRBV7-2 combines with J gene TRBJ2-7; 8 positions agree with TRBD2. The CDR3 runs 16 residues. J lost 5 bases, V lost 7 bases, and 16 bases had no gene match. Germline V lookup: CDR1 SGHTA, CDR2 FQGNSA. The CDR3 DNA reads TGTGCCAGCACCCTACGGGTGAGCGGGGGTAGCGACGAGCAGTACTTC. This sequence encodes CASTLRVSGGSDEQYF.

CDR3 sequence: CASSAGTRNNEQFF. CDR3 bases: TGTGCCAGCAGCGCCGGGACTAGAAACAATGAGCAGTTCTTC. The V and J genes are TRBV9 and TRBJ2-1; TRBD2 matches 8 bases. Trimming took 3 bases from V and 5 from J; bases not matched to a gene: 4. Germline V lookup: CDR1 SGDLS, CDR2 YYNGEE. This CDR3 has 14 amino acids.

The chain joins TRBV6-2 or TRBV6-3 to TRBJ1-3; TRBD1 matches at 8 bases. Germline CDR1 and CDR2: MNHEY and SVGEGT. The CDR3 consists of 15 residues. The ends lost 6 bases at V and 0 bases at J; junction bases unmatched: 4. CDR3 residues: CASRPGTGSGNTIYF. CDR3 nucleotide sequence: TGTGCCAGCAGACCTGGGACAGGCTCTGGAAACACCATATATTTT.

The genes are TRBV20-1 and TRBJ1-5; D may be TRBD1 (5 bases). The germline V and J ends were trimmed by 3 bases and 2 bases, with 8 bases remaining between them. This CDR3 spans 13 amino acids. Germline CDR1 reads DFQATT; CDR2 reads SNEGSKA (reference sequence). CDR3: CSASRGGNQPQHF. The CDR3 coding sequence is TGCAGTGCTAGTAGGGGTGGCAATCAGCCCCAGCATTTT.

V gene TRBV19 combines with J gene TRBJ1-1, with 7 bases identical to TRBD1. V was clipped by 5 bases and J by 5 bases; unmatched bases: 17. The CDR3 totals 17 residues. Germline V lookup: CDR1 LNHDA, CDR2 SQIVND (reference sequence). The CDR3 here is CASSPRQGTSMSTEAFF. The DNA of the CDR3 is TGTGCCAGTAGTCCCAGACAGGGTACTAGTATGAGTACTGAAGCTTTCTTT.

This clone has just one count. The V and J genes are TRBV12-3 or TRBV12-4 and TRBJ1-2; D not certain. V gave up 6 bases and J gave up 1 base, with 9 bases separating them. There are 13 residues in the CDR3. CDR3 nucleotide sequence: TGTGCCAGCAGCCGTACATTTAACTATGGCTACACCTTC. Translation: CASSRTFNYGYTF.

The chain combines TRBV6-5 with TRBJ2-3, with no clear D. The CDR3 spans 13 residues. Germline V gives CDR1 MNHEY, CDR2 SVGAGI. The V gene lost 6 bases and the J gene lost 0 bases, with 7 bases spanning the gap. CDR3 residues: CASRPLSTDTQYF. The CDR3 DNA sequence: TGTGCCAGCAGACCACTTAGCACAGATACGCAGTATTTT.

This clone came up once. The chain combines TRBV12-3 or TRBV12-4 with TRBJ1-4, with unresolved D. The V gene lost 6 bases and the J gene lost 5 bases, with 7 bases spanning the gap. The CDR3 totals 12 residues. The CDR3 loop is CASRRENEKLFF. The CDR3 DNA sequence: TGTGCCAGCAGGAGAGAGAATGAAAAACTGTTTTTT.

This clone appeared a single time. The gene calls are TRBV5-1 and TRBJ2-2, with TRBD2 as a possible D gene (6 bases). Germline CDR1 is SGHRS and CDR2 is YFSETQ. The CDR3 is 14 amino acids. V lost 6 bases and J 5 bases, leaving 14 bases between the germline ends. The CDR3 here is CASTGGAETGELFF. Written as DNA, the CDR3 is TGCGCCAGCACAGGAGGGGCGGAAACCGGGGAGCTGTTTTTT. The variable domain in full, completed from reference TRBV5-1 and TRBJ2-2, reads KAGVTQTPRYLIKTRGQQVTLSCSPISGHRSVSWYQQTPGQGLQFLFEYFSETQRNKGNFPGRFSGRQFSNSRSEMNVSTLELGDSALYLCASTGGAETGELFFGEGSRLTVL.

The chain couples TRBV5-4 to TRBJ2-3; 8 positions match TRBD2. The J segment lost 6 bases and the V segment lost 1 base, leaving 10 bases of the junction unmatched. Germline V gene lookup returns CDR1 SGHNT and CDR2 YYREEE (reference sequence). The CDR3 is made up of 16 amino acids. The CDR3: CASSLNGGAEPDTQYF. The DNA for the CDR3 is TGTGCCAGCAGCTTGAACGGGGGGGCCGAGCCCGATACGCAGTATTTT.